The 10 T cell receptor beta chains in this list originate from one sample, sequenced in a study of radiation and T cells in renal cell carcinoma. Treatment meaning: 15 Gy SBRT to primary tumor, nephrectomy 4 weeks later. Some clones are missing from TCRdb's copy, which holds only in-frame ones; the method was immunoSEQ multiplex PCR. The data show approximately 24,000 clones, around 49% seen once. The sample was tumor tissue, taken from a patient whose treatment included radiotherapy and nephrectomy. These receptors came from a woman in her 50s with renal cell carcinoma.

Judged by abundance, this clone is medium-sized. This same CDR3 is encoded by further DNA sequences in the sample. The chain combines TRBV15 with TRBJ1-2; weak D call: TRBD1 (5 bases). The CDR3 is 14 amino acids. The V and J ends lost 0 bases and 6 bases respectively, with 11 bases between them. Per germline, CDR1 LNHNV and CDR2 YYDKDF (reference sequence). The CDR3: CATSRDRGRDGYTF. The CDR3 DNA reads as TGTGCCACCAGCAGAGATAGGGGTAGGGATGGCTACACCTTC.

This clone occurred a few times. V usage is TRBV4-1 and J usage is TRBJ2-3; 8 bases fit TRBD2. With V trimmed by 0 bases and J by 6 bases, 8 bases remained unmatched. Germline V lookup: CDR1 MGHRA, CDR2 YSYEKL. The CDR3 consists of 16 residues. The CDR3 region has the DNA TGCGCCAGCAGCCAAGAGGCGGGAGGTGGGGCGGATACGCAGTATTTT. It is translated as CASSQEAGGGADTQYF.

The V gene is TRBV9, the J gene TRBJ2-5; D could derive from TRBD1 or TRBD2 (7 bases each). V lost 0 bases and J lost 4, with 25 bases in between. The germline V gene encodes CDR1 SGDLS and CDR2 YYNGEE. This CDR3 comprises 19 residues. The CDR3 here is CASSVGQGGSKGFGETQYF. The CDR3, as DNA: TGTGCCAGCAGCGTAGGACAGGGAGGGAGTAAGGGGTTCGGAGAGACCCAGTACTTC.

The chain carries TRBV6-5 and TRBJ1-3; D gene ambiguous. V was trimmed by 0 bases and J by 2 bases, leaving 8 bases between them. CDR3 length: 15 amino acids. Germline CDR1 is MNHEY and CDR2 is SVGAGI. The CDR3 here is CASSYSTFPGNTIYF. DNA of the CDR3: TGTGCCAGCAGTTACTCGACTTTCCCTGGAAACACCATATATTTT.

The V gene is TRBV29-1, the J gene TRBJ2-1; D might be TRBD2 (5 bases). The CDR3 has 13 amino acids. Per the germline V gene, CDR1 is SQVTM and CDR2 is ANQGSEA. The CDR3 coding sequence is TGCAGTACCGCGTCCGGGGAAAGCAATGAGCAGTTCTTC. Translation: CSTASGESNEQFF.

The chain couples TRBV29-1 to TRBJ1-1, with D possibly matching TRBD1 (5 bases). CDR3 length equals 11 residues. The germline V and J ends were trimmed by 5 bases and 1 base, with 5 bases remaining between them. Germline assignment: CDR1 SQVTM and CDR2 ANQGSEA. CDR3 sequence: CSVTGNTEAFF. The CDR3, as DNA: TGCAGCGTTACAGGGAACACTGAAGCTTTCTTT.

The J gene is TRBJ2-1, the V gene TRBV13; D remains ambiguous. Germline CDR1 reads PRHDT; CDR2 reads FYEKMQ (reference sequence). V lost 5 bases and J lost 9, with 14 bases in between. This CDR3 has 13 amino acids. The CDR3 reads CASSPIMKVEQFF. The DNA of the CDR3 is TGTGCCAGCAGCCCCATCATGAAGGTTGAGCAGTTCTTC. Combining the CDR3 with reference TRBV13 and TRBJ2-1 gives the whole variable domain AAGVIQSPRHLIKEKRETATLKCYPIPRHDTVYWYQQGPGQDPQFLISFYEKMQSDKGSIPDRFSAQQFSDYHSELNMSSLELGDSALYFCASSPIMKVEQFFGPGTRLTVL.

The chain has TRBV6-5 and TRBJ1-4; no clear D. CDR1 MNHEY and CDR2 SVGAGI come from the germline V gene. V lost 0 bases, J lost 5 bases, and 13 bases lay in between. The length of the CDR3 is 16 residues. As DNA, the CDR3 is TGTGCCAGCAGTTACTCGATGGCGAGGGCGAATGAAAAACTGTTTTTT. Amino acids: CASSYSMARANEKLFF.

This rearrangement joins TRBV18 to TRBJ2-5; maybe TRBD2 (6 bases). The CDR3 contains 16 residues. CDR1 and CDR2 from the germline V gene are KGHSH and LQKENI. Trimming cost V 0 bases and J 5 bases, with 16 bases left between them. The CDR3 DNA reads TGTGCCAGCTCACCACCCTTAGGGACTCGGGGGGAGACCCAGTACTTC. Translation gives CASSPPLGTRGETQYF.

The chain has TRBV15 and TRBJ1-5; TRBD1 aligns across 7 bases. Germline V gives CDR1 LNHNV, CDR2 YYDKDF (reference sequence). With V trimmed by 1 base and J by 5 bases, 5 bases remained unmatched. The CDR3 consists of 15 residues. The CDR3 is CATSRVGGGYQPQHF. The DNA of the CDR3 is TGTGCCACCAGCAGAGTGGGAGGGGGCTATCAGCCCCAGCATTTT.